This TCR beta chain was identified during a study of blood T cell repertoires in COVID-19. Study background: Sites in the United States, Italy and Spain provided acute and convalescent COVID-19 samples.

Repertoires were generated with immunoSEQ multiplex PCR, while TCRdb's copy carries only in-frame clones and drops some. Here the sample spans 150,000 or so clones, 87% being singletons. The CDR3 runs to 15 residues. With 1 base removed from V and 4 bases from J, the gap between germline ends came to 13 bases. The germline V gene has CDR1 LNHDA and CDR2 SQIVND (reference sequence). The source of this sequence is a woman in her forties or fifties who had recovered from COVID-19. The chain joins TRBV19 to TRBJ1-2; no clear D gene. Sequencing was carried out using PBMCs or T cells enriched from blood (not recorded which). The CDR3 DNA sequence: TGTGCCAGTAGTATAGTTGCGGGGTTGACCTATGGCTACACCTTC. Amino acid sequence: CASSIVAGLTYGYTF.